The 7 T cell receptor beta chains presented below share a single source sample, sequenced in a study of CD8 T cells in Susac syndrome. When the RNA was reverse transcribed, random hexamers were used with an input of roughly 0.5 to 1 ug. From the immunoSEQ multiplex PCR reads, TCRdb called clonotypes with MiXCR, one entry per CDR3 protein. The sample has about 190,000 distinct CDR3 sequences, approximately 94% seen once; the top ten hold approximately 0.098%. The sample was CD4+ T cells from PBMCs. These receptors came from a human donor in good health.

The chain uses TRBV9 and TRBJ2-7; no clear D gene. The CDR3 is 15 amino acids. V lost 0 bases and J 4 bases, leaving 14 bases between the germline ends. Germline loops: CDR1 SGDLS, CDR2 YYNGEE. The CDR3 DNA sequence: TGTGCCAGCAGCGTAGCGGGTTTAGGCATTTACGAGCAGTACTTC. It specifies CASSVAGLGIYEQYF. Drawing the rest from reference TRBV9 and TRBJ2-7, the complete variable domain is DSGVTQTPKHLITATGQRVTLRCSPRSGDLSVYWYQQSLDQGLQFLIQYYNGEERAKGNILERFSAQQFPDLHSELNLSSLELGDSALYFCASSVAGLGIYEQYFGPGTRLTVT.

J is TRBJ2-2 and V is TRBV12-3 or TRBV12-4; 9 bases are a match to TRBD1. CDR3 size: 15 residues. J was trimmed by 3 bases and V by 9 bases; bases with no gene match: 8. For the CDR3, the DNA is TGTGCCAGTTACACCGGGACAGGGTACACCGGGGAGCTGTTTTTT. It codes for CASYTGTGYTGELFF.

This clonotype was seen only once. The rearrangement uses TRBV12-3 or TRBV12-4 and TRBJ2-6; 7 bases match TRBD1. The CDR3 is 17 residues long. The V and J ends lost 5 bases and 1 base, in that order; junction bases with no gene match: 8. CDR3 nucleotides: TGTGCCAGCAGTCCCGGGACAGCGAGATCTGGGGCCAACGTCCTGACTTTC. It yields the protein CASSPGTARSGANVLTF.

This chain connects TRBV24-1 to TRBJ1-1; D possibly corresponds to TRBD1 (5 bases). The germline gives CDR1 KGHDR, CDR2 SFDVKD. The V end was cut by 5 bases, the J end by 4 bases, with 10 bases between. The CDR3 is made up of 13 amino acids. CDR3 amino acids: CATSGGASTEAFF. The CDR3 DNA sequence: TGTGCCACCAGTGGAGGGGCGAGCACTGAAGCTTTCTTT.

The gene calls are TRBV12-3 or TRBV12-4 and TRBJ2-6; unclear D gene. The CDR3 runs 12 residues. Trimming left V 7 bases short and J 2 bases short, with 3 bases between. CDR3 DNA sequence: TGTGCCAGCATGACTGGGGCCAACGTCCTGACTTTC. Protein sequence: CASMTGANVLTF.

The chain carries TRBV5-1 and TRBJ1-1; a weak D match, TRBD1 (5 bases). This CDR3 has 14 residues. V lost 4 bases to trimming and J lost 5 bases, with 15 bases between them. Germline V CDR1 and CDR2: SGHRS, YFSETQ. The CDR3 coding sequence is TGCGCCAGCAGCGGACGCGGGGGAGGAACTGAAGCTTTCTTT. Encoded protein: CASSGRGGGTEAFF.

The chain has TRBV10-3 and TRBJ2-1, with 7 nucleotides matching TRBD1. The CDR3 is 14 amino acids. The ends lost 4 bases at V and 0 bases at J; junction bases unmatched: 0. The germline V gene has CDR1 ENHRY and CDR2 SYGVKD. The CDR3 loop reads CAISGQGSYNEQFF. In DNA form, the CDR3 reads TGTGCCATCAGTGGACAGGGCTCCTACAATGAGCAGTTCTTC.